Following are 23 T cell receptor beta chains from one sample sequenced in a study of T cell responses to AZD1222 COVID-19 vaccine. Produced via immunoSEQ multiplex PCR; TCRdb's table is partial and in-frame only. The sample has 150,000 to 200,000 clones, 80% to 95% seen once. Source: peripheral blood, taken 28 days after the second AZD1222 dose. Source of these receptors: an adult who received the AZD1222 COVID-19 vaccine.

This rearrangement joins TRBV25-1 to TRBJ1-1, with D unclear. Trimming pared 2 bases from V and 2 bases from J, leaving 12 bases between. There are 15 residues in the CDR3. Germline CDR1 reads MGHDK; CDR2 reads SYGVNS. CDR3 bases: TGTGCCAGCAGTGAACCGGACGGGTCCAACACTGAAGCTTTCTTT. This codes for CASSEPDGSNTEAFF.

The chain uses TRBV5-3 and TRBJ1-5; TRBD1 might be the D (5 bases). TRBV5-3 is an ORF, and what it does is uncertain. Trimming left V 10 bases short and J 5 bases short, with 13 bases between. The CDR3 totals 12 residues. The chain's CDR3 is CALQGEDQPQHF. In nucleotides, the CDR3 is TGTGCCCTCCAGGGTGAGGATCAGCCCCAGCATTTT.

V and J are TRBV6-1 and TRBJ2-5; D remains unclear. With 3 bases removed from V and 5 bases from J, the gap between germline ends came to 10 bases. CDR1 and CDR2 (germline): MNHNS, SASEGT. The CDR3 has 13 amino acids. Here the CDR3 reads CASSDRSAETQYF. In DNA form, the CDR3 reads TGTGCCAGCAGTGATAGGAGCGCGGAGACCCAGTACTTC.

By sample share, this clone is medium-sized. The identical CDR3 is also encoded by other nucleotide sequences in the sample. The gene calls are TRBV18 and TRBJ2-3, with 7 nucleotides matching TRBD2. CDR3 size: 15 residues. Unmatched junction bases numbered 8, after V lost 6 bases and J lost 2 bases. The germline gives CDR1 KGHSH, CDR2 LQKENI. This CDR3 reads CASSPREGLTDTQYF. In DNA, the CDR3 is TGTGCCAGCTCCCCGAGGGAGGGCCTCACAGATACGCAGTATTTT. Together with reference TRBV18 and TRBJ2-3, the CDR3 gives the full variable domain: NAGVMQNPRHLVRRRGQEARLRCSPMKGHSHVYWYRQLPEEGLKFMVYLQKENIIDESGMPKERFSAEFPKEGPSILRIQQVVRGDSAAYFCASSPREGLTDTQYFGPGTRLTVL.

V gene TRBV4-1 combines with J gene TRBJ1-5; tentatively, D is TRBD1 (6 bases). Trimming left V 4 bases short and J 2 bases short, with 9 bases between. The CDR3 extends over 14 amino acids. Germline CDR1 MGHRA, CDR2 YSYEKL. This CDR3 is CASSPDRRNQPQHF. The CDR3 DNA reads TGCGCCAGCAGCCCGGACAGACGCAATCAGCCCCAGCATTTT.

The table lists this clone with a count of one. CDR3 bases: TGTGCCAGTAGTGTCGACAGGGCCGCGTCACCCCTCCACTTT. Translated, it gives CASSVDRAASPLHF. The chain couples TRBV19 to TRBJ1-6; 7 bases match TRBD1. The CDR3 sequence is 14 residues long. CDR1 and CDR2 from the germline V gene are LNHDA and SQIVND (reference sequence). J gave up 10 bases and V 5 bases, and 8 bases lay outside the gene matches.

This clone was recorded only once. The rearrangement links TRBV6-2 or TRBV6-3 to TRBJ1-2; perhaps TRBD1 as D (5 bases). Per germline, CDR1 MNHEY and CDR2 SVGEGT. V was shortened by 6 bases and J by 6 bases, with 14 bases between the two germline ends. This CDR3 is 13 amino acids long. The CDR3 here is CASSHGGAHGYTF. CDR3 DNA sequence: TGTGCCAGCAGCCACGGTGGGGCTCATGGCTACACCTTC.

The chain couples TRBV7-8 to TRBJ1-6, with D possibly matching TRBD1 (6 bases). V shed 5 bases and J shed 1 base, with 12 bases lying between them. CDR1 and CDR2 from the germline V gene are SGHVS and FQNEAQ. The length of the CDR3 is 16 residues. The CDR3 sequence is CASSPRTESYNSPLHF. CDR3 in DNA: TGTGCCAGCAGCCCACGGACAGAGTCCTATAATTCACCCCTCCACTTT.

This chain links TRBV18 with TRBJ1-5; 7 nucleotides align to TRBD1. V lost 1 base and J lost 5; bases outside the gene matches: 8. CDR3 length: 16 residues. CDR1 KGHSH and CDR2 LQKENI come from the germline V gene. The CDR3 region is CASSPQTGWVDQPQHF. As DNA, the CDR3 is TGTGCCAGCTCACCACAGACAGGGTGGGTCGATCAGCCCCAGCATTTT.

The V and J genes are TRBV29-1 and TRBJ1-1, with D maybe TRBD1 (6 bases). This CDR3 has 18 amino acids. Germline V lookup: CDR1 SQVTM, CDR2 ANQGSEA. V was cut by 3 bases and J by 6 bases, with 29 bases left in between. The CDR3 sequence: CSVDGGGLGGNGWAEAFF. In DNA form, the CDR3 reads TGCAGCGTTGACGGGGGCGGGCTTGGGGGAAATGGATGGGCTGAAGCTTTCTTT.

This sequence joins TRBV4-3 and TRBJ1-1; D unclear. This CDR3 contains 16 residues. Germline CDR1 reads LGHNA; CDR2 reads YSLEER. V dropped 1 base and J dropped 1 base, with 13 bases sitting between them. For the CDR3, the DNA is TGCGCCAGCAGCCAAGTTCCGAAGGGCGGGAACACTGAAGCTTTCTTT. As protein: CASSQVPKGGNTEAFF.

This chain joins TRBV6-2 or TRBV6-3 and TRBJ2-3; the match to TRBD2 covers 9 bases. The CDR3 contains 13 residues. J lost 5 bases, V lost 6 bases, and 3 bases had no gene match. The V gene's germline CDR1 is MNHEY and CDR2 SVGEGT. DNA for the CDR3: TGTGCCAGCAGCAAGCGGGGGGAAGATACGCAGTATTTT. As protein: CASSKRGEDTQYF.

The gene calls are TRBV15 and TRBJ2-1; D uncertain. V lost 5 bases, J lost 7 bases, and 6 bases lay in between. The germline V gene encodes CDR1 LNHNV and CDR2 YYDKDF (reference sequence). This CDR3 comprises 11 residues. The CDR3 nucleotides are TGTGCCACCAGCGCCCAGAATGAGCAGTTCTTC. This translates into CATSAQNEQFF.

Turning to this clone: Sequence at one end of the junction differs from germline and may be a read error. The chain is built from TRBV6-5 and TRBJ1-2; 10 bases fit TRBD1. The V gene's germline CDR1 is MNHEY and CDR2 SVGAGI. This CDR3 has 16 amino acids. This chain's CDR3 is CASSHSGQGLNYGYTF. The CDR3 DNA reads TGTGCCAGCAGTCACTCGGGACAGGGGTTAAACTATGGCTACACCTTC.

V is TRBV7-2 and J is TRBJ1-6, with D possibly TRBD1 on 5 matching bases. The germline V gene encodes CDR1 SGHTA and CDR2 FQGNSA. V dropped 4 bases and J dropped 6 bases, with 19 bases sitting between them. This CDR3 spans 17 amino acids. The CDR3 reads CASSSPPGDRTNSPLHF. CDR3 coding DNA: TGTGCCAGCAGCTCCCCTCCGGGGGACCGGACTAATTCACCCCTCCACTTT.

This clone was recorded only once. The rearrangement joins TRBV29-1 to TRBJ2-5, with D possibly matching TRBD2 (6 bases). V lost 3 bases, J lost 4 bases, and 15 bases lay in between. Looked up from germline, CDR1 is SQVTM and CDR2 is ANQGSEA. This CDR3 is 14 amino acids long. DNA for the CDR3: TGCAGCGTTGAGGATACAGGAGGGCCAGAGACCCAGTACTTC. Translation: CSVEDTGGPETQYF.

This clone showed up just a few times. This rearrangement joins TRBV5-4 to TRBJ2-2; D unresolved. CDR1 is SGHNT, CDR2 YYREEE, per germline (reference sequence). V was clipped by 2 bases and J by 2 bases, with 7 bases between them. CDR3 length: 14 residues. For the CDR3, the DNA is TGTGCCAGCAGCTTAAGCAGAAACACCGGGGAGCTGTTTTTT. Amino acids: CASSLSRNTGELFF.

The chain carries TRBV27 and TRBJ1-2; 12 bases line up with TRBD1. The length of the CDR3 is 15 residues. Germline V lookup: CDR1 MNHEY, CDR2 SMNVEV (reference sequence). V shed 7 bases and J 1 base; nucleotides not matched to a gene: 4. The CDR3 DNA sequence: TGTGCCAGCACGGGACAGGGGGCCGGTAACTATGGCTACACCTTC. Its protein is CASTGQGAGNYGYTF.

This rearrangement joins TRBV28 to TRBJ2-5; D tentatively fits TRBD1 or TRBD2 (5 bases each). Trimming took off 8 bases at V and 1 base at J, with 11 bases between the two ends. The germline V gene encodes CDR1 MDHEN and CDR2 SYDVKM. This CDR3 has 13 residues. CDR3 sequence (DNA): TGTGCCAGCGGGGGTGCAGTCCAAGAGACCCAGTACTTC. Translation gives CASGGAVQETQYF.

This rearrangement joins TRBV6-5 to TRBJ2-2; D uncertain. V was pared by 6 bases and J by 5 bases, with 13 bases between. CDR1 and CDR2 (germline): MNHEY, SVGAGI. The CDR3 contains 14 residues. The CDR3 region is CASRPLPETGELFF. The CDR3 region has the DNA TGTGCCAGCAGACCCCTCCCCGAGACCGGGGAGCTGTTTTTT.

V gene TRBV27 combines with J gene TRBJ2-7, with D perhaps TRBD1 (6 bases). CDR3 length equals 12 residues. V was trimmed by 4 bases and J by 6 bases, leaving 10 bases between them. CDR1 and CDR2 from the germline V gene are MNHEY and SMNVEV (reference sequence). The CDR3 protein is CASSSTGLEQYF. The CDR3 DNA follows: TGTGCCAGCAGTTCGACAGGTCTCGAGCAGTACTTC.

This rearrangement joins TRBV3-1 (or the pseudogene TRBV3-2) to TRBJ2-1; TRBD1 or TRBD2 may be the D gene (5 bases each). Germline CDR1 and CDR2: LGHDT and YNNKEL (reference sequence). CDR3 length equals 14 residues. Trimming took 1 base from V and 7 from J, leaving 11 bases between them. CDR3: CASSQAGLKNEQFF. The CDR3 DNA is TGTGCCAGCAGCCAAGCGGGGCTAAAGAATGAGCAGTTCTTC.

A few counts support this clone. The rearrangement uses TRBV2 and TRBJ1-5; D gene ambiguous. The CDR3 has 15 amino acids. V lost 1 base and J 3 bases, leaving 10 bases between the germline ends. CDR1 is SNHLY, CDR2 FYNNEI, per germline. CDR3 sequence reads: CASSEGGSFNQPQHF. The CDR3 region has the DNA TGTGCCAGCAGTGAAGGAGGGTCTTTCAATCAGCCCCAGCATTTT.